The 31 T cell receptor beta chains below all came from one sample that was sequenced in a study of cytomegalovirus exposure and HLA in healthy donors. Amplification used 60 Vbeta primers and 13 Jbeta primers. Profiled with immunoSEQ multiplex PCR; TCRdb holds only in-frame clones, not every one. The repertoire holds tens of thousands of clones, with approximately 80% as singletons. Sequencing was carried out using PBMCs. These receptors came from a woman in her late teens or twenties in good health and CMV-seropositive.

In DNA form, the CDR3 reads TGTGCCATCAGTGGGGACAGAGCTTCCTACGAGCAGTACTTC. Protein product: CAISGDRASYEQYF. The chain links TRBV10-3 to TRBJ2-7, with TRBD1 identical over 7 bases. The ends lost 4 bases at V and 1 base at J; junction bases unmatched: 4. From germline, CDR1 is ENHRY and CDR2 SYGVKD. The CDR3 loop spans 14 amino acids.

This chain uses TRBV27 with TRBJ2-2, with 7 bases that match TRBD1. The CDR3 length is 15 residues. The V gene's germline CDR1 is MNHEY and CDR2 SMNVEV (reference sequence). Trimming removed 6 bases from V and 4 bases from J; junction bases left unmatched: 8. The chain's CDR3 is CASRLRQGGTGELFF. In nucleotides, the CDR3 is TGTGCCAGCAGGCTCCGACAGGGCGGCACCGGGGAGCTGTTTTTT.

V usage is TRBV6-5 and J usage is TRBJ1-1; TRBD1 might be the D (6 bases). V dropped 6 bases and J dropped 0 bases, with 14 bases sitting between them. The germline V gene encodes CDR1 MNHEY and CDR2 SVGAGI. The CDR3 runs 15 residues. CDR3 region: CASRPRTDMNTEAFF. CDR3 DNA: TGTGCCAGCAGACCCCGGACAGACATGAACACTGAAGCTTTCTTT.

The CDR3 sequence is CASSLRDSSYEQYF. CDR3 sequence (DNA): TGTGCCAGCAGCTTAAGGGACAGCTCCTACGAGCAGTACTTC. The chain uses TRBV7-2 and TRBJ2-7; 7 nucleotides align to TRBD1. From germline, CDR1 is SGHTA and CDR2 FQGNSA. The length of the CDR3 is 14 residues. Germline trimming cut 2 bases from V and 0 bases from J; bases unmatched to any gene: 1. Full variable domain (remainder filled in from reference TRBV7-2 and TRBJ2-7): GAGVSQSPSNKVTEKGKDVELRCDPISGHTALYWYRQSLGQGLEFLIYFQGNSAPDKSGLPSDRFSAERTGGSVSTLTIQRTQQEDSAVYLCASSLRDSSYEQYFGPGTRLTVT.

The chain combines TRBV4-3 with TRBJ2-2, with a weak D call TRBD2 (7 bases). V was clipped by 0 bases and J by 5 bases, with 13 bases between them. The CDR3 has 16 residues. The germline gives CDR1 LGHNA, CDR2 YSLEER. Here the CDR3 reads CASSQEMGGRTGELFF. CDR3 nucleotides: TGCGCCAGCAGCCAAGAAATGGGGGGGCGGACCGGGGAGCTGTTTTTT.

This sequence joins TRBV5-6 and TRBJ2-7, with 8 nucleotides matching TRBD2. Germline loops: CDR1 SGHDT, CDR2 YYEEEE. Trimming removed 4 bases from V and 2 bases from J; junction bases left unmatched: 11. The CDR3 has 16 amino acids. CDR3: CASSGSLAGSTYEQYF. The DNA of the CDR3 is TGTGCCAGCAGCGGATCGCTAGCGGGCAGCACCTACGAGCAGTACTTC.

The V call is TRBV19, the J call TRBJ2-7, with D uncertain. Germline CDR1 is LNHDA and CDR2 is SQIVND (reference sequence). This CDR3 contains 14 residues. V was trimmed by 4 bases and J by 5 bases, leaving 15 bases between them. The CDR3 nucleotides read TGTGCCAGTAGTAAACGAACACACCCCGACGAGCAGTACTTC. Protein: CASSKRTHPDEQYF.

This chain links TRBV18 with TRBJ2-7; 7 positions agree with TRBD1. The CDR3 sequence is 16 residues long. Trimming at V came to 0 bases and at J to 3 bases, leaving 8 bases not matched to a gene. CDR1 and CDR2 (germline): KGHSH, LQKENI. CDR3 loop: CASSPPLDRNLYEQYF. The CDR3 region has the DNA TGTGCCAGCTCACCACCCCTGGACAGGAACCTCTACGAGCAGTACTTC.

This clone appeared a single time. This rearrangement joins TRBV9 to TRBJ2-5; TRBD1 matches 7 bases. The J call is doubtful: the DNA matches TRBJ2-7 better. Looked up from germline, CDR1 is SGDLS and CDR2 is YYNGEE. The length of the CDR3 is 12 residues. The DNA for the CDR3 is TGTGCCAGCAGCGGAACAGGGGTCGAGCAGTACTTC. Translated, it gives CASSGTGVEQYF.

This chain connects TRBV5-1 to TRBJ1-4, with TRBD1 matching 10 bases. The CDR3 runs to 18 residues. The J segment lost 4 bases and the V segment lost 1 base, leaving 10 bases of the junction unmatched. In germline, CDR1 is SGHRS, CDR2 YFSETQ. CDR3 region: CASSLNADRGRLNEKLFF. As DNA, the CDR3 is TGCGCCAGCAGCTTGAACGCCGACAGGGGGCGGCTTAATGAAAAACTGTTTTTT.

The chain recombines TRBV6-1 with TRBJ2-1, with no clear D. Germline V gene lookup returns CDR1 MNHNS and CDR2 SASEGT. With 1 base removed from V and 0 bases from J, the gap between germline ends came to 7 bases. The CDR3 spans 15 residues. This chain's CDR3 is CASSEDPSSYNEQFF. CDR3 DNA sequence: TGTGCCAGCAGTGAAGACCCGAGCTCCTACAATGAGCAGTTCTTC.

The chain couples TRBV19 to TRBJ2-5, with 7 bases fitting TRBD1. CDR1 is LNHDA, CDR2 SQIVND, per germline (reference sequence). The V segment lost 9 bases and the J segment 2 bases; nucleotides outside the gene matches: 12. The CDR3 is made up of 15 amino acids. The CDR3 sequence is CASTGSDRAQETQYF. CDR3 sequence (DNA): TGTGCCAGCACCGGTTCAGACAGGGCGCAAGAGACCCAGTACTTC.

The chain uses TRBV27 and TRBJ2-7, with no clear D. This CDR3 has 13 amino acids. V lost 5 bases and J lost 0, with 8 bases in between. The germline CDR1 and CDR2 sequences are MNHEY and SMNVEV (reference sequence). CDR3 in amino acids: CASSIGSSYEQYF. CDR3 nucleotides: TGTGCCAGCAGTATCGGTAGCTCCTACGAGCAGTACTTC.

The rearrangement uses TRBV27 and TRBJ2-7; 9 positions agree with TRBD1. The CDR3 totals 14 residues. Germline CDR1 MNHEY, CDR2 SMNVEV (reference sequence). V dropped 5 bases and J dropped 8; count of bases not matched to a gene: 10. CDR3 in DNA: TGTGCCAGCAGTCGGACCGGGACAGGGTTTAAGCAGTACTTC. Protein sequence: CASSRTGTGFKQYF.

V usage is TRBV27 and J usage is TRBJ1-1, with no clear D. CDR1 and CDR2 from the germline V gene are MNHEY and SMNVEV (reference sequence). V dropped 7 bases and J dropped 7 bases, with 16 bases sitting between them. The CDR3 has 13 residues. CDR3 sequence reads: CASTLLPGGEAFF. The CDR3 bases are TGTGCCAGCACTCTACTCCCCGGAGGTGAAGCTTTCTTT.

This clone was counted between two and nine times. The V gene is TRBV6-5, the J gene TRBJ2-3, with D perhaps TRBD1 (5 bases). V lost 4 bases and J 3 bases, leaving 11 bases between the germline ends. This CDR3 is built from 14 residues. CDR1 MNHEY and CDR2 SVGAGI come from the germline V gene. CDR3 sequence: CASSSTEPTDTQYF. The CDR3 nucleotides are TGTGCCAGCAGTTCGACAGAACCAACAGATACGCAGTATTTT.

The chain combines TRBV2 with TRBJ2-1, with D maybe TRBD1 (6 bases). Between the trimmed V and J ends, which lost 5 bases and 6 bases, there was a span of 11 bases. This CDR3 comprises 13 residues. Per germline, CDR1 SNHLY and CDR2 FYNNEI. CDR3 in DNA: TGTGCCAGCAGTCCTCAGGGGCTCAATGAGCAGTTCTTC. Protein product: CASSPQGLNEQFF.

The chain uses TRBV18 and TRBJ2-1; 7 nucleotides match TRBD2. Losses at the gene ends were 3 bases for V and 6 bases for J; bases not matched to a gene: 11. The CDR3 has 16 amino acids. The germline gives CDR1 KGHSH, CDR2 LQKENI. This CDR3 reads CASSPAWGGRVNEQFF. The CDR3 nucleotides read TGTGCCAGCTCACCGGCCTGGGGCGGGAGAGTCAATGAGCAGTTCTTC.

The sample holds a few counts of this clone. J is TRBJ1-2 and V is TRBV6-6, with D perhaps matching TRBD1 (5 bases). The CDR3 covers 14 residues. Germline V gene data show CDR1 as MNHNY and CDR2 as SVGAGI (reference sequence). Trimming removed 6 bases at V and 8 bases at J, with 19 bases between. In nucleotides, the CDR3 is TGTGCCAGCAGCTCCCTCCCGGGGGAGGGGGGCTACACCTTC. This codes for CASSSLPGEGGYTF.

This chain links TRBV6-5 with TRBJ2-1; 16 bases agree with TRBD2. The germline V gene has CDR1 MNHEY and CDR2 SVGAGI. The J segment lost 9 bases and the V segment lost 8 bases, leaving 4 bases of the junction unmatched. The CDR3 has 14 amino acids. The CDR3: CASEGTSGRVEQFF. The CDR3 DNA sequence: TGTGCCAGCGAGGGGACTAGCGGGAGGGTTGAGCAGTTCTTC.

V usage is TRBV6-5 and J usage is TRBJ2-5; 8 bases are a match to TRBD1. The J call is uncertain, as TRBJ2-7 better fits the DNA end. Germline V gene sequence: CDR1 MNHEY, CDR2 SVGAGI. The CDR3 runs to 16 residues. The chain's CDR3 is CASSYSHQTGAYEQYF. The CDR3 coding sequence is TGTGCCAGCAGTTACTCCCACCAGACAGGGGCCTACGAGCAGTACTTC.

CDR3 sequence (DNA): TGTGCCAGCAGAACCGGCGGGGGCCGATACAATGAGCAGTTCTTC. This translates into CASRTGGGRYNEQFF. This chain links TRBV6-5 with TRBJ2-1; maybe TRBD2 (7 bases). The CDR3 totals 15 residues. The germline gives CDR1 MNHEY, CDR2 SVGAGI. V lost 6 bases to trimming and J lost 4 bases, with 16 bases between them.

The chain links TRBV7-3 to TRBJ2-1, with TRBD2 identical over 10 bases. Germline V gene data show CDR1 as SGHTA and CDR2 as FQGTGA. The ends lost 2 bases at V and 10 bases at J; junction bases unmatched: 8. The CDR3 totals 15 residues. The CDR3 sequence: CASSLGLAGEDEQFF. Here the CDR3 DNA reads TGTGCCAGCAGCTTAGGGCTAGCGGGAGAGGACGAGCAGTTCTTC. The full variable domain, with the rest looked up from reference TRBV7-3 and TRBJ2-1, is GAGVSQTPSNKVTEKGKYVELRCDPISGHTALYWYRQSLGQGPEFLIYFQGTGAADDSGLPNDRFFAVRPEGSVSTLKIQRTERGDSAVYLCASSLGLAGEDEQFFGPGTRLTVL.

The rearrangement joins TRBV30 to TRBJ2-1; maybe TRBD2 (5 bases). This CDR3 comprises 15 residues. The V gene lost 0 bases and the J gene lost 2 bases, with 11 bases spanning the gap. Germline values: CDR1 GTSNPN, CDR2 SVGIG (reference sequence). The CDR3 is CAWSVSGYPYNEQFF. The DNA for the CDR3 is TGTGCCTGGAGTGTGTCGGGGTACCCCTACAATGAGCAGTTCTTC.

A single count supports this clone. The chain couples TRBV6-5 to TRBJ2-7, with a tentative D call TRBD2 (5 bases). The CDR3 has 15 residues. From germline, CDR1 is MNHEY and CDR2 SVGAGI. V was shortened by 10 bases and J by 6 bases, with 25 bases between the two germline ends. CDR3 region: CATLSFFPGIGEQYF. In DNA, the CDR3 is TGTGCCACCCTCTCCTTTTTCCCGGGAATTGGCGAGCAGTACTTC.

V and J are TRBV11-1 and TRBJ2-3, with TRBD2 as a possible D gene (5 bases). V shed 1 base and J shed 2 bases, with 13 bases lying between them. The CDR3 is 16 residues long. The germline V gene has CDR1 SGHAT and CDR2 FQDESV (reference sequence). CDR3 loop: CASSLGVGSHTDTQYF. CDR3 DNA sequence: TGTGCCAGCAGCTTAGGAGTGGGGAGTCACACAGATACGCAGTATTTT.

V is TRBV14 and J is TRBJ1-6; TRBD1 might be the D (5 bases). CDR3 length equals 19 residues. V was trimmed by 1 base and J by 9 bases, leaving 25 bases between them. CDR1 SGHDN and CDR2 FVKESK come from the germline V gene. The CDR3 bases are TGTGCCAGCAGCCAAGGAAGGAGGTCGGCGGGGGAGAGTTTTTCACCCCTCCACTTT. Protein sequence: CASSQGRRSAGESFSPLHF. The whole variable domain, remainder taken from reference TRBV14 and TRBJ1-6, is EAGVTQFPSHSVIEKGQTVTLRCDPISGHDNLYWYRRVMGKEIKFLLHFVKESKQDESGMPNNRFLAERTGGTYSTLKVQPAELEDSGVYFCASSQGRRSAGESFSPLHFGNGTRLTVT.

The chain joins TRBV5-1 to TRBJ2-1; 8 nucleotides line up with TRBD1. Germline values: CDR1 SGHRS, CDR2 YFSETQ. This CDR3 has 14 residues. Germline trimming cut 4 bases from V and 7 bases from J; bases unmatched to any gene: 7. The CDR3 is CASSPATGANEQFF. CDR3 DNA sequence: TGCGCCAGCAGCCCTGCGACAGGGGCTAATGAGCAGTTCTTC.

This clone was found a few times. The V and J genes are TRBV4-2 and TRBJ2-5; 10 nucleotides agree with TRBD2. The CDR3 loop spans 17 amino acids. The germline V gene encodes CDR1 LGHNA and CDR2 YNFKEQ. V was clipped by 0 bases and J by 6 bases; unmatched bases: 10. As DNA, the CDR3 is TGTGCCAGCAGCCAAGATCCGGCAGCGGGAGGGCCACAGACCCAGTACTTC. Amino acids: CASSQDPAAGGPQTQYF.

The chain recombines TRBV23-1 with TRBJ1-1; 7 bases fit TRBD1. TRBV23-1 is assigned to the ORF class and has an uncertain function. V shed 6 bases and J 4 bases; nucleotides not matched to a gene: 23. This CDR3 is 19 amino acids long. The CDR3 nucleotides are TGCGCCAGCAGCCAGGGACAGTCATTGGGGTGTTTTTTGGGCACTGAAGCTTTCTTT. Translating it yields CASSQGQSLGCFLGTEAFF.

The chain is built from TRBV28 and TRBJ1-2; TRBD1 matches 9 bases. This CDR3 region has 12 residues. The germline V gene encodes CDR1 MDHEN and CDR2 SYDVKM. The junction had 4 bases not matched to a gene; V was cut back by 6 bases and J by 8 bases. The CDR3 sequence is CASSTGGWGYTF. CDR3 nucleotide sequence: TGTGCCAGCAGCACAGGGGGCTGGGGCTACACCTTC.